A selection of T cell receptor beta chains follows, all from one sample in a study of blood T cell repertoires in COVID-19. Measured with immunoSEQ multiplex PCR; TCRdb has only the in-frame clones, and not every one. The sample shows around 20,000 clones, 65% to 90% of them seen only once. Specimen: peripheral blood. The receptor source for this set is a man of 80 years or more with acute or convalescent COVID-19. Both conserved end residues are part of each CDR3. A D gene is named only where the DNA matches it firmly. Clone size is stated in some rows and not others, as once, few, many or a class when expanded.

j_call: TRBJ1-4; v_call: TRBV28; clone_size: -; d_call: -; cdr3_aa: CASRTGTSTNEKLFF; cdr3_nt: TGTGCCAGCAGAACCGGGACTTCAACTAATGAAAAACTGTTTTTT
j_call: TRBJ2-3; v_call: TRBV9; clone_size: -; d_call: TRBD2; cdr3_aa: CASSVDPSGGVGTQYF; cdr3_nt: TGTGCCAGCAGCGTAGACCCTAGCGGGGGGGTTGGTACGCAGTATTTT
j_call: TRBJ2-1; v_call: TRBV24-1; clone_size: -; d_call: -; cdr3_aa: CATSVGTRPYNEQFF; cdr3_nt: TGTGCCACCAGTGTTGGGACACGGCCCTACAATGAGCAGTTCTTC
j_call: TRBJ1-2; v_call: TRBV5-1; clone_size: few; d_call: -; cdr3_aa: CASSPRHLHDYTF; cdr3_nt: TGCGCCAGCAGCCCTCGACACCTCCATGACTACACCTTC
j_call: TRBJ2-1; v_call: TRBV3-1/TRBV3-2; clone_size: -; d_call: -; cdr3_aa: CASSQDSGGYNEQFF; cdr3_nt: TGTGCCAGCAGCCAAGATTCAGGGGGGTACAATGAGCAGTTCTTC
j_call: TRBJ1-1; v_call: TRBV28; clone_size: once; d_call: -; cdr3_aa: CASGVGLGTEAFF; cdr3_nt: TGTGCCAGCGGAGTGGGGCTGGGCACTGAAGCTTTCTTT
j_call: TRBJ1-2; v_call: TRBV29-1; clone_size: -; d_call: -; cdr3_aa: CSVPDRMGGYTF; cdr3_nt: TGCAGCGTCCCGGACAGAATGGGAGGCTACACCTTC
j_call: TRBJ1-1; v_call: TRBV6-1; clone_size: -; d_call: -; cdr3_aa: CASSDEGYVRPGEGPEAFF; cdr3_nt: TGTGCCAGCAGTGATGAAGGGTATGTAAGGCCAGGGGAAGGACCAGAAGCTTTCTTT
j_call: TRBJ2-3; v_call: TRBV11-3; clone_size: -; d_call: TRBD1; cdr3_aa: CASSTRQGSSDTQYF; cdr3_nt: TGTGCCAGCAGCACCCGACAGGGGAGCTCAGATACGCAGTATTTT
j_call: TRBJ2-2; v_call: TRBV6-5; clone_size: -; d_call: -; cdr3_aa: CASSPLAIGELFF; cdr3_nt: TGTGCCAGCAGTCCTCTGGCAATCGGGGAGCTGTTTTTT
j_call: TRBJ1-1; v_call: TRBV28; clone_size: few; d_call: -; cdr3_aa: CASSPRLNTEAFF; cdr3_nt: TGTGCCAGCAGTCCTAGATTGAACACTGAAGCTTTCTTT
j_call: TRBJ2-1; v_call: TRBV11-2; clone_size: -; d_call: -; cdr3_aa: CASSLQQGSHGEQFF; cdr3_nt: TGTGCCAGCAGCTTACAGCAGGGTAGTCACGGTGAGCAGTTCTTC
j_call: TRBJ2-3; v_call: TRBV7-2; clone_size: -; d_call: TRBD2; cdr3_aa: CASSLASGGSDTQYF; cdr3_nt: TGTGCCAGCAGCTTAGCCAGCGGGGGTTCAGATACGCAGTATTTT
j_call: TRBJ1-5; v_call: TRBV7-9; clone_size: -; d_call: TRBD1; cdr3_aa: CASSEDRGWGNQPQHF; cdr3_nt: TGTGCCAGCAGCGAAGACAGGGGATGGGGGAATCAGCCCCAGCATTTT
j_call: TRBJ1-2; v_call: TRBV9; clone_size: -; d_call: -; cdr3_aa: CASSVAGYGYTF; cdr3_nt: TGTGCCAGCAGCGTAGCCGGGTATGGCTACACCTTC
j_call: TRBJ2-1; v_call: TRBV19; clone_size: -; d_call: TRBD2; cdr3_aa: CASSIISGGDNEQFF; cdr3_nt: TGTGCCAGTAGTATAATTAGCGGGGGGGATAATGAGCAGTTCTTC
j_call: TRBJ2-5; v_call: TRBV3-1/TRBV3-2; clone_size: -; d_call: TRBD2; cdr3_aa: CASSQVFSGGAEETQYF; cdr3_nt: TGTGCCAGCAGCCAAGTATTTAGCGGGGGGGCCGAAGAGACCCAGTACTTC
j_call: TRBJ1-2; v_call: TRBV5-1; clone_size: -; d_call: -; cdr3_aa: CASSLQGGQQYGYTF; cdr3_nt: TGCGCCAGCAGCTTGCAGGGAGGTCAGCAATATGGCTACACCTTC
j_call: TRBJ1-6; v_call: TRBV11-2; clone_size: -; d_call: -; cdr3_aa: CASSMGMDSPLHF; cdr3_nt: TGTGCCAGCAGCATGGGCATGGATTCACCCCTCCACTTT
j_call: TRBJ2-1; v_call: TRBV5-4; clone_size: -; d_call: TRBD1; cdr3_aa: CASSLDRGPFNEQFF; cdr3_nt: TGTGCCAGCAGCTTGGACAGGGGTCCCTTTAATGAGCAGTTCTTC
j_call: TRBJ2-5; v_call: TRBV30; clone_size: -; d_call: TRBD1; cdr3_aa: CAWTRTGWTQETQYF; cdr3_nt: TGTGCCTGGACCCGGACAGGCTGGACCCAAGAGACCCAGTACTTC
j_call: TRBJ1-2; v_call: TRBV9; clone_size: -; d_call: TRBD1; cdr3_aa: CASSVKGTGAYGYTF; cdr3_nt: TGTGCCAGCAGCGTGAAGGGGACAGGGGCTTATGGCTACACCTTC
j_call: TRBJ1-6; v_call: TRBV27; clone_size: -; d_call: TRBD1; cdr3_aa: CASSLMPGGRNSPLHF; cdr3_nt: TGTGCCAGCAGTTTAATGCCAGGGGGTCGGAATTCACCCCTCCACTTT
j_call: TRBJ1-6; v_call: TRBV20-1; clone_size: -; d_call: -; cdr3_aa: CSASSSVNSPLHF; cdr3_nt: TGCAGTGCTAGTAGCAGCGTGAATTCACCCCTCCACTTT
j_call: TRBJ2-2; v_call: TRBV27; clone_size: -; d_call: -; cdr3_aa: CASRDRGNIRTGELFF; cdr3_nt: TGTGCCAGTAGAGATCGGGGTAACATTAGGACCGGGGAGCTGTTTTTT
j_call: TRBJ2-3; v_call: TRBV27; clone_size: -; d_call: -; cdr3_aa: CASSGWTASTDTQYF; cdr3_nt: TGTGCCAGCAGTGGGTGGACAGCTAGCACAGATACGCAGTATTTT
j_call: TRBJ2-3; v_call: TRBV3-1/TRBV3-2; clone_size: -; d_call: TRBD1; cdr3_aa: CASSLISGTGLTQYF; cdr3_nt: TGTGCCAGCAGCCTAATATCCGGGACAGGTTTGACGCAGTATTTT
j_call: TRBJ2-7; v_call: TRBV7-2; clone_size: -; d_call: TRBD1; cdr3_aa: CASSPDRGSSYEQYF; cdr3_nt: TGTGCCAGCAGCCCAGACAGGGGGTCATCCTACGAGCAGTACTTC
j_call: TRBJ2-2; v_call: TRBV5-5; clone_size: -; d_call: TRBD2; cdr3_aa: CASSSTGTSGTGELFF; cdr3_nt: TGTGCCAGCAGCTCCACCGGGACTAGCGGGACCGGGGAGCTGTTTTTT
j_call: TRBJ2-7; v_call: TRBV6-5; clone_size: -; d_call: -; cdr3_aa: CASSYRGEQYF; cdr3_nt: TGTGCCAGCAGTTATAGAGGCGAGCAGTACTTC
j_call: TRBJ1-1; v_call: TRBV7-8; clone_size: -; d_call: -; cdr3_aa: CASSLAKGGGHAFF; cdr3_nt: TGTGCCAGCAGCTTAGCGAAAGGGGGGGGGCATGCTTTCTTT
j_call: TRBJ1-4; v_call: TRBV7-9; clone_size: few; d_call: -; cdr3_aa: CASSLRDLKGEKLFF; cdr3_nt: TGTGCCAGCAGCTTACGGGACTTGAAGGGGGAAAAACTGTTTTTT
j_call: TRBJ2-3; v_call: TRBV7-2; clone_size: -; d_call: -; cdr3_aa: CASSFKTGRGDTQYF; cdr3_nt: TGTGCCAGCAGCTTCAAAACGGGGAGGGGGGATACGCAGTATTTT
j_call: TRBJ2-5; v_call: TRBV5-1; clone_size: -; d_call: TRBD2; cdr3_aa: CASSSGGSGREETQYF; cdr3_nt: TGCGCCAGCAGCTCCGGCGGCTCAGGGAGGGAAGAGACCCAGTACTTC
j_call: TRBJ1-2; v_call: TRBV27; clone_size: -; d_call: TRBD1; cdr3_aa: CASSLYGRGNYGYTF; cdr3_nt: TGTGCCAGCAGTTTATATGGCAGGGGGAACTATGGCTACACCTTC
j_call: TRBJ1-5; v_call: TRBV15; clone_size: -; d_call: -; cdr3_aa: CATSRDVPTGSNQPQHF; cdr3_nt: TGTGCCACCAGCAGAGATGTCCCGACAGGTTCCAATCAGCCCCAGCATTTT
j_call: TRBJ2-3; v_call: TRBV11-2; clone_size: -; d_call: -; cdr3_aa: CASSFTGSSTDTQYF; cdr3_nt: TGTGCCAGCAGCTTCACAGGGTCAAGCACAGATACGCAGTATTTT
j_call: TRBJ1-2; v_call: TRBV28; clone_size: -; d_call: -; cdr3_aa: CASSLNRYGYTF; cdr3_nt: TGTGCCAGCAGTTTAAACAGATATGGCTACACCTTC
j_call: TRBJ2-6; v_call: TRBV28; clone_size: once; d_call: -; cdr3_aa: CASSSTGISSGANVLTF; cdr3_nt: TGTGCCAGCAGTTCCACAGGGATCAGCTCTGGGGCCAACGTCCTGACTTTC
j_call: TRBJ1-3; v_call: TRBV30; clone_size: -; d_call: -; cdr3_aa: CAWERGASAYTIYF; cdr3_nt: TGTGCCTGGGAGCGGGGAGCGTCGGCTTACACCATATATTTT
j_call: TRBJ2-1; v_call: TRBV29-1; clone_size: -; d_call: TRBD2; cdr3_aa: CSTRGGRSYNEQFF; cdr3_nt: TGCAGCACACGCGGGGGACGCTCCTACAATGAGCAGTTCTTC
j_call: TRBJ1-5; v_call: TRBV28; clone_size: -; d_call: -; cdr3_aa: CASSLRGVTGDQPQHF; cdr3_nt: TGTGCCAGCAGTTTACGCGGGGTAACCGGAGATCAGCCCCAGCATTTT
j_call: TRBJ2-1; v_call: TRBV5-1; clone_size: once; d_call: -; cdr3_aa: CASSLLTQSSYNEQFF; cdr3_nt: TGCGCCAGCAGCCTGCTCACACAGAGCTCCTACAATGAGCAGTTCTTC
j_call: TRBJ2-1; v_call: TRBV5-1; clone_size: -; d_call: TRBD2; cdr3_aa: CASSFPASGGASYNEQFF; cdr3_nt: TGCGCCAGCAGCTTCCCGGCTAGCGGGGGGGCCTCCTACAATGAGCAGTTCTTC
j_call: TRBJ2-5; v_call: TRBV7-2; clone_size: hyperexpanded; d_call: -; cdr3_aa: CASSRWGAKETQYF; cdr3_nt: TGTGCCAGCAGCCGCTGGGGAGCAAAAGAGACCCAGTACTTC
j_call: TRBJ1-1; v_call: TRBV29-1; clone_size: -; d_call: TRBD1; cdr3_aa: CSVGGWAGGNTEAFF; cdr3_nt: TGCAGCGTTGGTGGGTGGGCAGGGGGGAACACTGAAGCTTTCTTT
j_call: TRBJ2-7; v_call: TRBV5-6; clone_size: -; d_call: TRBD1; cdr3_aa: CASSPPWGQAVEQYF; cdr3_nt: TGTGCCAGCAGCCCACCATGGGGACAGGCCGTGGAGCAGTACTTC
j_call: TRBJ2-5; v_call: TRBV5-5; clone_size: once; d_call: -; cdr3_aa: CASSKPTGSETQYF; cdr3_nt: TGTGCCAGCAGCAAACCAACAGGGTCTGAGACCCAGTACTTC
j_call: TRBJ1-2; v_call: TRBV6-5; clone_size: -; d_call: TRBD1; cdr3_aa: CASSYGDRGRGYTF; cdr3_nt: TGTGCCAGCAGTTACGGCGACAGGGGAAGAGGCTACACCTTC
j_call: TRBJ1-1; v_call: TRBV28; clone_size: -; d_call: -; cdr3_aa: CASRKGGMNTEAFF; cdr3_nt: TGTGCCAGCAGAAAGGGGGGGATGAACACTGAAGCTTTCTTT
j_call: TRBJ1-6; v_call: TRBV5-1; clone_size: -; d_call: -; cdr3_aa: CASSLGQFLNSPLHF; cdr3_nt: TGCGCCAGCAGCTTGGGACAGTTTTTGAATTCACCCCTCCACTTT
j_call: TRBJ2-7; v_call: TRBV7-9; clone_size: -; d_call: -; cdr3_aa: CASSLGQFYEQYF; cdr3_nt: TGTGCCAGCAGCTTAGGGCAGTTCTACGAGCAGTACTTC
j_call: TRBJ2-1; v_call: TRBV29-1; clone_size: -; d_call: -; cdr3_aa: CSVEKQGYNEQFF; cdr3_nt: TGCAGCGTTGAAAAACAGGGTTACAATGAGCAGTTCTTC
j_call: TRBJ1-6; v_call: TRBV28; clone_size: -; d_call: -; cdr3_aa: CASWDLGSPLHF; cdr3_nt: TGTGCCAGTTGGGACTTAGGTTCACCCCTCCACTTT
j_call: TRBJ2-3; v_call: TRBV24-1; clone_size: -; d_call: -; cdr3_aa: CATSDWGGTDTQYF; cdr3_nt: TGTGCCACCAGTGACTGGGGGGGCACAGATACGCAGTATTTT
j_call: TRBJ1-4; v_call: TRBV9; clone_size: -; d_call: TRBD1; cdr3_aa: CASSVEETGWEKLFF; cdr3_nt: TGTGCCAGCAGCGTAGAAGAGACAGGGTGGGAAAAACTGTTTTTT
j_call: TRBJ1-2; v_call: TRBV19; clone_size: -; d_call: -; cdr3_aa: CASTGTNYGYTF; cdr3_nt: TGTGCCAGTACCGGGACTAACTATGGCTACACCTTC
j_call: TRBJ1-2; v_call: TRBV5-1; clone_size: -; d_call: TRBD1; cdr3_aa: CASKPTGAGGYGYTF; cdr3_nt: TGCGCCAGCAAACCTACAGGGGCCGGGGGTTATGGCTACACCTTC
j_call: TRBJ1-6; v_call: TRBV7-6; clone_size: -; d_call: -; cdr3_aa: CASSFSQGVDSPLHF; cdr3_nt: TGTGCCAGCAGCTTCTCACAGGGAGTCGATTCACCCCTCCACTTT
j_call: TRBJ2-3; v_call: TRBV4-1; clone_size: -; d_call: -; cdr3_aa: CASSLGSTDTQYF; cdr3_nt: TGCGCCAGCAGCCTCGGGAGCACAGATACGCAGTATTTT